Listed below are T cell receptor beta chains from one sample, sequenced in a study of immune heterogeneity within non-small cell lung tumors. TCRdb reprocessed the multiplex PCR reads via MiXCR and lists one record per CDR3 protein. The data hold roughly 4,000 distinct CDR3 sequences, with 24% observed a single time. Sequenced material: lung tumor tissue. The receptors originated from a man in his fifties with non-small cell lung cancer. Both conserved end residues are part of each CDR3. The order of the fields is clone size, V gene, J gene, D gene, CDR3 DNA, CDR3 protein. D genes are given only for firm matches. Clone size, where shown, is once, few, many, or a class for clones that have expanded.

>many|TRBV19|TRBJ2-7|NA
TGTACCAGGGAACCTTACGAGCAGTACTTC
CTREPYEQYF
>medium-sized|TRBV6-1|TRBJ1-2|TRBD1
TGTGCCAGCAGTTATGCTGGGACAGACTATGGCTACACCTTC
CASSYAGTDYGYTF
>many|TRBV5-1|TRBJ2-5|NA
TGCGCCAGCAGCTTTCTCCCTAGCGAGTACCAAGAGACCCAGTACTTC
CASSFLPSEYQETQYF
>medium-sized|TRBV28|TRBJ2-7|TRBD2
TGTGCCAGCAGTTCTGGGGGGGGTCCCGTGTACGAGCAGTACTTC
CASSSGGGPVYEQYF
>medium-sized|TRBV5-1|TRBJ1-1|TRBD1
TGCGCCAGCAGCTTGGGGGACCGGACAGGCGCTTTCTTT
CASSLGDRTGAFF
>medium-sized|TRBV2|TRBJ2-2|TRBD1
TGTGCCAGCACCAGAGGGACAGTAAACACCGGGGAGCTGTTTTTT
CASTRGTVNTGELFF
>medium-sized|TRBV19|TRBJ1-1|NA
TGTGCCAGTAGGACAGGAGGGGGGAACACTGAAGCTTTCTTT
CASRTGGGNTEAFF
>medium-sized|TRBV5-1|TRBJ2-7|NA
TGCGCCAGCAGCTTGGGGGATACCTACGAGCAGTACTTC
CASSLGDTYEQYF
>many|TRBV6-4|TRBJ2-2|NA
TGTGCCAGCAGTGACTCTAGCACCGGGGAGCTGTTTTTT
CASSDSSTGELFF
>medium-sized|TRBV20-1|TRBJ1-5|NA
TGCAGTGCTAGACCTGGGACCAAGGGCCAGCCCCAGCATTTT
CSARPGTKGQPQHF
>medium-sized|TRBV30|TRBJ1-1|NA
TGTGCCTGGAGTGCAAGGGCAACGGGAGCTTTCTTT
CAWSARATGAFF
>medium-sized|TRBV5-1|TRBJ2-7|NA
TGCGCCAGCAGCTTGGAATCGAGGGACTTCGAGCAGTACTTC
CASSLESRDFEQYF
>few|TRBV18|TRBJ2-5|NA
TGTGCCAGCTCACGACAGTACCAAGAGACCCAGTACTTC
CASSRQYQETQYF
>NA|TRBV15|TRBJ1-6|TRBD1
TGTGCCACCAGCGGAAAGACAGGGCGGAATTCACCCCTGCTCTTT
CATSGKTGRNSPLLF
>NA|TRBV5-1|TRBJ2-7|NA
TGTGCCAACAGCTTGGGGGATACCTACGAGCAGTACTTC
CANSLGDTYEQYF
>many|TRBV20-1|TRBJ2-3|TRBD2
TGCAGTGCTGCGGCGGGAGGTGCCGGGGAGAGGCAGTATTTT
CSAAAGGAGERQYF
>many|TRBV6-1|TRBJ2-5|TRBD1
TGTGCCAGCAGTGAGCTGGGACAGGGGGAGACCCAGTACTTC
CASSELGQGETQYF